Reported below is one T cell receptor (beta chain). In the original workflow: Built for papillary thyroid cancer, a distant-metastasis classifier drew on CDR3 differences across clinicopathological groups. TCRdb reassembled clones from the PCR reads with MiXCR. The V and J calls here are based on TCRdb, not the publication. The data hold 20,000 or so clones, with around 38% observed a single time. The CDR3 is 14 residues long. V lost 6 bases and J lost 8, with 16 bases in between. All patients were untreated before thyroid surgery. The sample belongs to a study of metastatic and nonmetastatic thyroid tumors.

This TCR was recovered from a female donor with papillary thyroid cancer or a benign thyroid nodule (not recorded which). Some clones in this sample may be carry-over from other donors' samples. This chain connects TRBV12-3 or TRBV12-4 to TRBJ2-2; D is possibly TRBD1 or TRBD2 (5 bases each). Sequencing used tumor tissue. The CDR3 loop reads CASRTGPNRGELFF. CDR3 DNA sequence: TGTGCCAGCAGGACGGGGCCAAACCGGGGGGAGCTGTTTTTT.